These 26 T cell receptor beta chains were all obtained from the same sample, sequenced in a study of shared clonotypes between healthy human individuals. The assay was immunoSEQ multiplex PCR, and TCRdb's table has in-frame clones only and misses some. The data show roughly 2.6 million clones, with about 92% seen just once and 0.11% to 0.15% held by the top ten. The sequenced material came from naive CD4+ T cells sorted from blood. Subset given: CD45RA+ positively selected. These receptors all stem from a man aged 18 to 29 in good health.

A note on this clone: Within the sample, other DNA sequences also encode this same CDR3. The chain joins TRBV9 to TRBJ2-7, with 10 nucleotides matching TRBD1. The CDR3 extends over 14 amino acids. Germline CDR1 SGDLS, CDR2 YYNGEE. With 3 bases clipped from V and 4 bases from J, the junction kept 4 bases outside the gene matches. CDR3 DNA: TGTGCCAGCAGCGGGGGACAGGGGAGTTACGAGCAGTACTTC. Translation gives CASSGGQGSYEQYF.

J is TRBJ1-2 and V is TRBV5-1; D may be TRBD1 (5 bases). The CDR3 covers 15 residues. In germline, CDR1 is SGHRS, CDR2 YFSETQ. V was pared by 0 bases and J by 5 bases, with 14 bases between. CDR3 DNA: TGCGCCAGCAGCTTGGAAGGGACGTTAGGTTATGGCTACACCTTC. It translates to CASSLEGTLGYGYTF.

This chain uses TRBV6-4 with TRBJ2-3, with D possibly TRBD1 on 5 matching bases. Germline-derived CDR1 and CDR2 are MRHNA and SNTAGT. Trimming pared 8 bases from V and 4 bases from J, leaving 10 bases between. This CDR3 region has 12 residues. The CDR3 nucleotides read TGTGCCAGCCTTCAAGGGGCAGATACGCAGTATTTT. It is translated as CASLQGADTQYF.

V gene TRBV27 combines with J gene TRBJ2-7, with D unresolved. Trimming stripped 4 bases from V and 2 bases from J, with 15 bases between. CDR3 length: 15 residues. The germline CDR1 and CDR2 sequences are MNHEY and SMNVEV (reference sequence). Written as DNA, the CDR3 is TGTGCCAGCAGTTCAAAACCTGGGGTTCCCTACGAGCAGTACTTC. It encodes CASSSKPGVPYEQYF.

A single count supports this clone. The chain couples TRBV5-1 to TRBJ2-5; 8 bases fit TRBD1. Per the germline V gene, CDR1 is SGHRS and CDR2 is YFSETQ. Germline trimming cut 4 bases from V and 2 bases from J; bases unmatched to any gene: 4. The CDR3 covers 14 residues. The CDR3 is CASSMTGDQETQYF. CDR3 sequence (DNA): TGCGCCAGCAGCATGACAGGGGATCAAGAGACCCAGTACTTC.

This clone was recorded only once. The J gene is TRBJ2-7, the V gene TRBV29-1; TRBD2 agrees at 9 bases. CDR3 length equals 13 residues. Germline V gene lookup returns CDR1 SQVTM and CDR2 ANQGSEA. CDR3 coding DNA: TGCAGTTCGCGGGAGGGGGCCAGCTACGAGCAGTACTTC. Translation: CSSREGASYEQYF.

This clone was observed a single time. CDR3 in DNA: TGCGCCAGCGGAAAGCGGGGGGGCTCGGGCTACAATGAGCAGTTCTTC. Residues: CASGKRGGSGYNEQFF. The V call is TRBV4-1, the J call TRBJ2-1; 10 nucleotides align to TRBD2. The CDR3 contains 16 residues. Germline V gives CDR1 MGHRA, CDR2 YSYEKL. Losses at the gene ends were 8 bases for V and 3 bases for J; bases not matched to a gene: 10.

In its sample, this clone was seen once. The V call is TRBV6-5, the J call TRBJ1-5; D not resolved. The CDR3 is made up of 13 amino acids. Germline V gives CDR1 MNHEY, CDR2 SVGAGI. V lost 3 bases and J lost 4, with 7 bases in between. CDR3 nucleotide sequence: TGTGCCAGCAGTTATCTACATAATCAGCCCCAGCATTTT. This sequence encodes CASSYLHNQPQHF.

In regard to this clone: Other DNA sequences of this sample code for an identical CDR3. This chain uses TRBV30 with TRBJ2-7; perhaps TRBD2 as D (5 bases). V was clipped by 1 base and J by 2 bases, with 6 bases between them. The germline CDR1 and CDR2 sequences are GTSNPN and SVGIG (reference sequence). The CDR3 covers 12 residues. Here the CDR3 reads CAWSGGAYEQYF. The CDR3 bases are TGTGCCTGGAGTGGGGGAGCCTACGAGCAGTACTTC.

The chain employs TRBV18 and TRBJ2-5; 7 bases are a match to TRBD2. This CDR3 is built from 13 residues. The germline CDR1 and CDR2 sequences are KGHSH and LQKENI. Trimming at V came to 2 bases and at J to 4 bases, leaving 1 base not matched to a gene. The CDR3, as DNA: TGTGCCAGCTCACCATGGGAGGGAGAGACCCAGTACTTC. Its protein product is CASSPWEGETQYF.

This chain connects TRBV6-1 to TRBJ1-1; D call uncertain. Germline CDR1 reads MNHNS; CDR2 reads SASEGT. The CDR3 covers 13 residues. The V gene lost 8 bases and the J gene lost 0 bases, with 10 bases spanning the gap. As DNA, the CDR3 is TGTGCCAGCCCGGACGGATTGAACACTGAAGCTTTCTTT. Its translation: CASPDGLNTEAFF.

This chain connects TRBV2 to TRBJ1-2; D gene ambiguous. Per the germline V gene, CDR1 is SNHLY and CDR2 is FYNNEI. V dropped 2 bases and J dropped 0 bases, with 7 bases sitting between them. The length of the CDR3 is 14 residues. The CDR3 DNA sequence: TGTGCCAGCAGTGAATATGTCGCTAACTATGGCTACACCTTC. Protein product: CASSEYVANYGYTF.

This chain connects TRBV5-4 to TRBJ1-1, with a weak D call TRBD1 (6 bases). The CDR3 runs 15 residues. V was trimmed by 0 bases and J by 5 bases, leaving 14 bases between them. Germline CDR1 reads SGHNT; CDR2 reads YYREEE (reference sequence). CDR3 nucleotides: TGTGCCAGCAGCTTGGCTTACCCAGGGGTGACTGAAGCTTTCTTT. Amino acids: CASSLAYPGVTEAFF.

This clone was counted only a few times. Other nucleotide sequences in the sample specify the same CDR3. This rearrangement joins TRBV11-2 to TRBJ2-7; D uncertain. CDR1 and CDR2 from the germline V gene are SGHAT and FQNNGV. The V end was cut by 2 bases, the J end by 5 bases, with 7 bases between. The CDR3 contains 12 residues. The DNA of the CDR3 is TGTGCCAGCAGCTTAAGCAGGAACGAGCAGTACTTC. Its protein product is CASSLSRNEQYF.

This clone was seen just once. The rearrangement uses TRBV11-2 and TRBJ1-1; D uncertain. From germline, CDR1 is SGHAT and CDR2 FQNNGV. The CDR3 loop spans 16 amino acids. V shed 5 bases and J shed 5 bases, with 21 bases lying between them. CDR3 residues: CASSPPPGLQGTEAFF. DNA of the CDR3: TGTGCCAGCAGCCCTCCCCCGGGCCTTCAAGGGACTGAAGCTTTCTTT.

The chain combines TRBV29-1 with TRBJ1-5, with 11 bases aligning to TRBD1. In germline, CDR1 is SQVTM, CDR2 ANQGSEA. Trimming removed 4 bases from V and 0 bases from J; junction bases left unmatched: 8. The CDR3 has 17 residues. CDR3 nucleotides: TGCAGCGTTGTTCTCGGGACAGGGGGAATTAGCAATCAGCCCCAGCATTTT. This encodes CSVVLGTGGISNQPQHF.

The V and J genes are TRBV10-2 and TRBJ2-1; tentative D call: TRBD1 (6 bases). The germline gives CDR1 WSHSY, CDR2 SAAADI. V lost 9 bases and J lost 0, with 9 bases in between. The CDR3 consists of 13 residues. The CDR3 nucleotides are TGCGCCAGTACAGGGATCTCCTACAATGAGCAGTTCTTC. Its protein product is CASTGISYNEQFF.

Only one count was recorded for this clone. The chain is built from TRBV18 and TRBJ2-7, with D tentatively TRBD2 (7 bases). The V end was cut by 4 bases, the J end by 0 bases, with 22 bases between. The germline V gene has CDR1 KGHSH and CDR2 LQKENI. This CDR3 has 18 amino acids. The CDR3 DNA reads TGTGCCAGCTCACGGGCCCCCCTCAGGGGAGGGAGCTCCTACGAGCAGTACTTC. This encodes CASSRAPLRGGSSYEQYF. The complete variable domain, with remaining parts taken from reference TRBV18 and TRBJ2-7, reads NAGVMQNPRHLVRRRGQEARLRCSPMKGHSHVYWYRQLPEEGLKFMVYLQKENIIDESGMPKERFSAEFPKEGPSILRIQQVVRGDSAAYFCASSRAPLRGGSSYEQYFGPGTRLTVT.

The CDR3 region is CASSLVGGDWAFF. The CDR3 region has the DNA TGTGCCAGCAGCTTGGTCGGCGGGGATTGGGCTTTCTTT. The chain recombines TRBV5-4 with TRBJ1-1; D is undetermined. This CDR3 spans 13 amino acids. In germline, CDR1 is SGHNT, CDR2 YYREEE (reference sequence). The V end lost 0 bases, the J end lost 11 bases, and 14 bases lay between the germline ends.

CDR3 bases: TGTGCCAGCAGTGAATCCGGGAACGAGCAGTACTTC. Encoded protein: CASSESGNEQYF. This chain links TRBV2 with TRBJ2-7; tentatively, D is TRBD2 (5 bases). Per the germline V gene, CDR1 is SNHLY and CDR2 is FYNNEI. V was shortened by 2 bases and J by 5 bases, with 7 bases between the two germline ends. The length of the CDR3 is 12 residues.

The chain combines TRBV28 with TRBJ1-6; TRBD1 agrees at 9 bases. The trim removed 5 bases at V and 5 bases at J, leaving 4 bases unmatched. CDR1 is MDHEN, CDR2 SYDVKM, per germline. The CDR3 sequence is 15 residues long. The CDR3 DNA follows: TGTGCCAGCAGTGGACAGGGGAAGGATAATTCACCCCTCCACTTT. As protein: CASSGQGKDNSPLHF.

The chain is built from TRBV28 and TRBJ2-3, with 7 bases fitting TRBD2. J gave up 4 bases and V 8 bases, and 12 bases lay outside the gene matches. Germline CDR1 is MDHEN and CDR2 is SYDVKM. This CDR3 is 15 amino acids long. CDR3 sequence (DNA): TGTGCCAGCTCCCCGGGAGGCCGGGGGGCAGATACGCAGTATTTT. Protein product: CASSPGGRGADTQYF.

The CDR3 coding sequence is TGTGCCAGCATGGTTCGGGGCGAGCAGTACTTC. This gives the protein CASMVRGEQYF. This chain joins TRBV2 and TRBJ2-7, with D perhaps matching TRBD2 (5 bases). Trimming took off 7 bases at V and 6 bases at J, with 10 bases between the two ends. The CDR3 extends over 11 amino acids. CDR1 and CDR2 (germline): SNHLY, FYNNEI. Looking up the rest from reference TRBV2 and TRBJ2-7 gives the full variable domain: EPEVTQTPSHQVTQMGQEVILRCVPISNHLYFYWYRQILGQKVEFLVSFYNNEISEKSEIFDDQFSVERPDGSNFTLKIRSTKLEDSAMYFCASMVRGEQYFGPGTRLTVT.

J is TRBJ1-2 and V is TRBV19, with TRBD1 matching 7 bases. With 2 bases clipped from V and 8 bases from J, the junction kept 5 bases outside the gene matches. Germline loops: CDR1 LNHDA, CDR2 SQIVND (reference sequence). The CDR3 is 13 amino acids. This chain's CDR3 is CASSISTGPGYTF. Here the CDR3 DNA reads TGTGCCAGTAGTATATCGACAGGGCCCGGCTACACCTTC.

The chain carries TRBV5-8 and TRBJ2-6, with D maybe TRBD2 (6 bases). The CDR3 has 18 residues. Germline CDR1 and CDR2: SGHTS and YDEGEE. Trimming cost V 4 bases and J 0 bases, with 17 bases left between them. CDR3 DNA sequence: TGTGCCAGCAGCCAGGGACTCCCAACACCCTCTGGGGCCAACGTCCTGACTTTC. Its protein product is CASSQGLPTPSGANVLTF.

This clone was seen only a few times. The rearrangement links TRBV6-1 to TRBJ1-3; D is possibly TRBD1 (5 bases). The length of the CDR3 is 15 residues. CDR1 is MNHNS, CDR2 SASEGT, per germline. The V gene lost 6 bases and the J gene lost 2 bases, with 14 bases spanning the gap. The DNA of the CDR3 is TGTGCCAGCAGCTCCCAGGGATTGGCTGGAAACACCATATATTTT. Translation gives CASSSQGLAGNTIYF.